The entry that follows covers one T cell receptor beta chain sequence. The data are from a study of blood T cells in healthy people across ages. Next came a second PCR, run for roughly 7 to 12 cycles, which used a sample-barcoded 5' primer along with a J-beta primer mix. A single record per CDR3 protein comes from TCRdb applying MiXCR to the 5' RACE reads. The sample holds some 560,000 distinct CDR3 sequences, about a quarter seen once. The donors, healthy Caucasians from Russia, were aged about 6 to 95. Germline V gene lookup returns CDR1 MNHNS and CDR2 SASEGT. This CDR3 contains 15 residues. The V segment lost 10 bases and the J segment 0 bases; nucleotides outside the gene matches: 8. This sample was also put to use in a study of T cells of mothers and their children.

The source material was blood. This TCR was sampled from a boy between 2 and 10 years old in good health. The rearrangement joins TRBV6-1 to TRBJ2-4; 8 nucleotides agree with TRBD2. The CDR3 bases are TGTGCCACCGCTACTAGCGGACTAGCCAAAAACATTCAGTACTTC. Amino acid sequence: CATATSGLAKNIQYF.